This TCR beta chain was profiled in a study of regulatory T cells in long-lasting Graves disease. Sequencing libraries for TCR beta were prepared with iRepertoire HTBI primers and Arm-PCR of CDR3 regions. As processed by the authors: The identification of 60 or so TRBV and some 13 TRBJ segments was made across samples. A single record per CDR3 protein comes from TCRdb applying MiXCR to the multiplex PCR reads. The V and J calls and clone size are TCRdb's, not the authors'. Of some 600,000 distinct CDR3 sequences listed, roughly 16% are singletons. Stated time point: newly diagnosed GD, antithyroid drugs for less than 3 months. The TCR library used RNA extracted from PBMCs. This clonotype was detected only a few times. Per germline, CDR1 SEHNR and CDR2 FQNEAQ (reference sequence). V shed 5 bases and J 0 bases; nucleotides not matched to a gene: 12. The CDR3 has 18 residues. The data also belong to a second study, concerning T cells in Graves' hyperthyroidism and ophthalmopathy. That study adds: It was uncontrolled infection, other autoimmune disease, pregnancy or lactation that excluded patients. In simple terms, a model built on 13 V-J features told ophthalmopathy apart from stable hyperthyroidism.

The rearrangement links TRBV7-9 to TRBJ2-5; 10 bases are shared with TRBD2. The sequencing here drew on peripheral blood mononuclear cells (PBMCs), taken at new diagnosis, from a patient treated with antithyroid drugs. The source of this sequence is a man aged 18 to 29 with Graves disease. The CDR3: CASSQLAGATQYQETQYF. CDR3 nucleotides: TGTGCCAGCAGCCAGCTAGCGGGAGCTACCCAGTACCAAGAGACCCAGTACTTC.